The clone carrying this T cell receptor (beta chain) was detected once. In the original workflow: Nucleated cell number was recorded as an estimate derived from reference gene primer amplification. Produced via immunoSEQ multiplex PCR; TCRdb's table is partial and in-frame only. Clone size and the V and J calls come from that table; the DNA yielded D and trimming. Of approximately 260,000 clones in the sample, around 90% were seen once. The sample is drawn from a study of blood T cell repertoires in COVID-19. Study details: Italy, Spain and the United States were the sources of the convalescent and acute COVID-19 samples. Sources were T cells, B-cell-depleted T cells, or PBMCs; the material itself was cDNA or gDNA.

With 4 bases removed from V and 4 bases from J, the gap between germline ends came to 18 bases. The CDR3 covers 15 residues. Germline CDR1 is GTSNPN and CDR2 is SVGIG (reference sequence). The receptor's source is a woman aged 55 to 70 with COVID-19, enrolled during active disease. The sample consisted of peripheral blood. The J gene is TRBJ2-3, the V gene TRBV30, with a possible D match to TRBD2 (6 bases). Written as DNA, the CDR3 is TGTGCCTGGACTCTAGGCAGGGCTAGCGCAGATACGCAGTATTTT. Translated, it gives CAWTLGRASADTQYF. Complete variable domain (other parts from reference TRBV30 and TRBJ2-3): SQTIHQWPATLVQPVGSPLSLECTVEGTSNPNLYWYRQAAGRGLQLLFYSVGIGQISSEVPQNLSASRPQDRQFILSSKKLLLSDSGFYLCAWTLGRASADTQYFGPGTRLTVL.